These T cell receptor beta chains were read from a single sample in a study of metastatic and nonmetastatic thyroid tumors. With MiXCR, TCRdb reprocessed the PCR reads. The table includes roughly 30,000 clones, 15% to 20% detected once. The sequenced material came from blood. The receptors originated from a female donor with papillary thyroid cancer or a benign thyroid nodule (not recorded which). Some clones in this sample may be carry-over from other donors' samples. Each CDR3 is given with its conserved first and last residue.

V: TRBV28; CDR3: CASSLSVLAGDTGELFF
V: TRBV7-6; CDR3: CASSLLTGDYEQYF
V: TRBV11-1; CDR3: CASSLVHSSGANVLTF
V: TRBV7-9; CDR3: CASRLLGYNEQFF
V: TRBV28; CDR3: CASRLAGSNYGYTF
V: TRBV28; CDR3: CASSTQRGQYF
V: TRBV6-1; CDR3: CASRGTGGGTDKKYF
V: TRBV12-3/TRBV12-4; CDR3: CASSRDGVNTEAFF
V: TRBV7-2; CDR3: CASSPSGRAHNEQFF
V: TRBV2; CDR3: CASLQANEKLFF
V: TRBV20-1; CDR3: CSAATILNTEAFF
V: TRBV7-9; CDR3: CASSLGGQPQHF
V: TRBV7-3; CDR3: CASSLPGPVEHKSGYTF
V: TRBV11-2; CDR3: CASSSGGVRTEAFF
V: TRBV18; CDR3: CASSQGSQLGGANVLTF
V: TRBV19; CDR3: CASSIVGGYNSPLHF